This T cell receptor beta chain was sequenced during a study of early T cells in non-severe SARS-CoV-2 infection. Study as a whole: Unsorted whole blood bulk RNA was sequenced, with unpaired chains.

This clonotype was detected ten times or more. Germline CDR1 is DFQATT and CDR2 is SNEGSKA (reference sequence). This CDR3 region has 14 residues. With 0 bases removed from V and 9 bases from J, the gap between germline ends came to 15 bases. Molecules of cDNA were individually given unique molecular identifiers that were attached to them. TCRdb ran MiXCR on the 5' RACE reads and lists one entry per CDR3 protein. Here the sample spans 60,000 or so distinct CDR3 sequences, approximately 9% being singletons. J is TRBJ2-1 and V is TRBV20-1; unclear D gene. This TCR was sampled from an adult who was a healthcare worker with PCR-confirmed SARS-CoV-2 infection or an uninfected control (not recorded which). The sample consisted of whole blood. The DNA for the CDR3 is TGCAGTGCTAGAGATGGCAATAGGCAGAGTGAGCAGTTCTTC. This codes for CSARDGNRQSEQFF.